This TCR beta chain comes out of a study of T cells in Graves' hyperthyroidism and ophthalmopathy. The TCR beta CDR3 regions underwent amplification using RNA transcripts as the source. First-round RT-PCR with HTBI primers amplified the TCR CDR3 region. TCRdb used MiXCR to reprocess the multiplex PCR reads, holding one entry per CDR3 protein. Of 500,000 or so distinct CDR3 sequences detected, about 15% appear once; the ten largest clones hold around 32%. The PBMCs were sourced from fresh peripheral blood (more than 8.5 ml). The CDR3 consists of 14 residues. Germline V gives CDR1 MGHDK, CDR2 SYGVNS. The J segment lost 12 bases and the V segment lost 1 base, leaving 8 bases of the junction unmatched. Only a few counts were recorded for this clonotype.

The specimen was blood. The V gene is TRBV25-1, the J gene TRBJ2-1, with 8 nucleotides matching TRBD1. This TCR came from a woman aged 25 to 39 with Graves' ophthalmopathy. CDR3 in amino acids: CASSEWGGQGRQFF. CDR3 nucleotides: TGTGCCAGCAGTGAATGGGGCGGACAGGGCCGGCAGTTCTTC.